These T cell receptor beta chains were read from a single sample in a study of cytomegalovirus exposure and HLA in healthy donors. Libraries were prepared by immunoSEQ multiplex PCR; TCRdb keeps only in-frame clonotypes and omits some of them. The sample contains roughly 130,000 clones, about 74% of which appear only once. Material: PBMCs. The receptors derive from a man aged 18 to 30 in good health and CMV-seropositive. CDR3s include the opening cysteine and the closing phenylalanine or tryptophan. A D gene is named only where the DNA matches it firmly. Rows may omit the clone size; those that give it use once, few, many or a size class.

>TRBJ2-1|TRBV7-2|.|TRBD1
TGTGCCAGCAAGCTATCAGGGACAGGGGGTGGGGGTGAGCAGTTCTTC
CASKLSGTGGGGEQFF
>TRBJ2-7|TRBV18|.|TRBD1
TGTGCCAGCTCACCATCTCCGGGACAGCAAATAAGGTCCGAGCAGTACTTC
CASSPSPGQQIRSEQYF
>TRBJ1-4|TRBV5-6|.|.
TGTGCCAGCAGCATCGGACAGACCTCAACTAATGAAAAACTGTTTTTT
CASSIGQTSTNEKLFF
>TRBJ2-7|TRBV28|.|TRBD1
TGTGCCAGCAGAACCCGGACAGGGCTTACCTACGAGCAGTACTTC
CASRTRTGLTYEQYF
>TRBJ1-1|TRBV5-4|.|TRBD1
TGTGCCAGCAGCTTGGGACCAGACAGGGTCGAAGCTTTCTTT
CASSLGPDRVEAFF
>TRBJ1-6|TRBV5-6|few|.
TGTGCCACCTCCCCCCTAAACGGGTTAGGTTCACCCCTCCACTTT
CATSPLNGLGSPLHF
>TRBJ2-3|TRBV5-1|.|.
TGCGCCAGCAGCTTTTTGGCAGAAGATACGCAGTATTTT
CASSFLAEDTQYF
>TRBJ1-6|TRBV15|.|.
TGTGCCACCAGCAGAGAAGGGGCTCAGAGTTCTCCCCTCCACTTT
CATSREGAQSSPLHF
>TRBJ2-7|TRBV5-1|few|TRBD1
TGCGCCAGCAGCTTCGCCCAGGGGGCTGAAGAGCAGTACTTC
CASSFAQGAEEQYF
>TRBJ1-2|TRBV6-5|.|.
TGTGCCAGCAGTTACGAACAGGGCCTCTATGGCTACACCTTC
CASSYEQGLYGYTF
>TRBJ1-1|TRBV6-1|few|.
TGTGCCAGCAGTGCTTACACTGAAGCTTTCTTT
CASSAYTEAFF
>TRBJ2-1|TRBV2|.|TRBD2
TGTGCCAGCAGGGGGGGGCTAGCGGGAGACAGTGAGCAGTTCTTC
CASRGGLAGDSEQFF
>TRBJ1-1|TRBV19|.|.
TGTGCCAGTAGTATAGATCCCGACACCATGAACACTGAAGCTTTCTTT
CASSIDPDTMNTEAFF
>TRBJ1-3|TRBV6-6|.|TRBD1
TGTGCCAGCAGCCGATCGAGGGGGCCTGGAAACACCATATATTTT
CASSRSRGPGNTIYF
>TRBJ2-1|TRBV18|.|TRBD2
TGTGCCAGCTCATCGGGACTAGCGGGAAACAATGAGCAGTTCTTC
CASSSGLAGNNEQFF
>TRBJ2-2|TRBV5-6|.|TRBD1
TGTGCCAGCAGCCCGTTCCCGGGACAGGGTAACACCGGGGAGCTGTTTTTT
CASSPFPGQGNTGELFF
>TRBJ2-1|TRBV27|.|TRBD2
TGTGCCAGCAAGAGGGAGAGGGTAGCGGGCAATGAGCAGTTCTTC
CASKRERVAGNEQFF
>TRBJ1-5|TRBV2|.|TRBD1
TGTGCCAGCAGTGAAGCTCGGACAGGGGGAGCGCCCCAGCATTTT
CASSEARTGGAPQHF
>TRBJ2-7|TRBV11-1|.|.
TGTGCCAGCAGTGCCGGAGGGTGGTACGAGGGATTGTACGAGCAGTACTTC
CASSAGGWYEGLYEQYF
>TRBJ1-6|TRBV9|.|TRBD1
TGTGCCAGCAGCACCCAGGGACAGAATTCACCCCTCCACTTT
CASSTQGQNSPLHF
>TRBJ2-6|TRBV27|.|TRBD1
TGTGCCAGCAGTGTCCCACAGGGGGCCCCTGGGGCCAACGTCCTGACTTTC
CASSVPQGAPGANVLTF
>TRBJ2-2|TRBV5-1|.|TRBD2
TGCGCCAGCAGCTTGGCGGCGGGGGACACCGGGGAGCTGTTTTTT
CASSLAAGDTGELFF
>TRBJ2-1|TRBV5-4|.|.
TGTGCCAGCAGCCCGTACCGGGACAAATACAATGAGCAGTTCTTC
CASSPYRDKYNEQFF
>TRBJ1-2|TRBV7-8|.|.
TGTGCCAGCAGCTTAGCGGGACAACCTTTCTATGGCTACACCTTC
CASSLAGQPFYGYTF
>TRBJ2-5|TRBV7-2|.|.
TGTGCCAGCAGCCGCGATTTAGTAGCACGTGAGACCCAGTACTTC
CASSRDLVARETQYF
>TRBJ1-1|TRBV28|.|TRBD1
TGTGCCAGCAGTCCGGACAGGGTGGGAAACACTGAGGCTTTCTTT
CASSPDRVGNTEAFF
>TRBJ1-2|TRBV9|.|.
TGTGCCAGCAGCGCCTCAACAGGGAGAGGCTACACCTTC
CASSASTGRGYTF
>TRBJ2-7|TRBV10-1|.|.
TGCGCCAGCCGGGCATGGGGGGAAGGCGAGCAGTACTTC
CASRAWGEGEQYF
>TRBJ2-7|TRBV28|.|TRBD2
TGTGCCAGCAGTGCCGGGACTAGCGGATCCTACGAGCAGTACTTC
CASSAGTSGSYEQYF
>TRBJ2-5|TRBV5-1|once|.
TGCGCCAGCAGCCCGACTAGTTCTGAGACCCAGTACTTC
CASSPTSSETQYF
>TRBJ1-5|TRBV7-8|.|.
TGTGCCAGCAGCCCAGGGGTGAGCAATCAGCCCCAGCATTTT
CASSPGVSNQPQHF
>TRBJ2-1|TRBV10-3|.|TRBD2
TGTGCCATCAGTGAGGCTAGCGGGAGACGTGCCAATGAGCAGTTCTTC
CAISEASGRRANEQFF
>TRBJ2-7|TRBV30|.|.
TGTGCCTGGACCCCCTTCCGACCGGGGAGGTCCTACGAGCAGTACTTC
CAWTPFRPGRSYEQYF
>TRBJ2-7|TRBV6-5|.|TRBD2
TGTGCCAGCGGTCGGGGGGGTTCCTACGAGCAGTACTTC
CASGRGGSYEQYF
>TRBJ2-3|TRBV7-2|few|TRBD2
TGTGCCAGCAGCTTAGGCGGGGGGGGAGATACGCAGTATTTT
CASSLGGGGDTQYF
>TRBJ1-5|TRBV5-5|.|.
TGTGCCAGCAGCTTGGTAATTAGCGGGACGGACTTTGGGCCCCAGCATTTT
CASSLVISGTDFGPQHF
>TRBJ2-2|TRBV30|.|.
TGTGCCTGGAGTGGCAGACTCACCGGGGAGCTGTTTTTT
CAWSGRLTGELFF
>TRBJ2-7|TRBV6-5|.|TRBD1
TGTGCCAGCAGTTATTCAGGGGGCGAAAGCTACGAGCAGTACTTC
CASSYSGGESYEQYF
>TRBJ2-7|TRBV5-6|.|.
TGTGCCAGCAGCCTGTACTACGAGCAGTACTTC
CASSLYYEQYF
>TRBJ2-2|TRBV7-9|.|.
TGTGCCAGCAGTCGGGCCGGGGAGCTGTTTTTT
CASSRAGELFF
>TRBJ1-2|TRBV9|.|TRBD1
TGTGCCAGCAGCGTAGCTCCGCGAACAGGGGGCAATTATGGCTACACCTTC
CASSVAPRTGGNYGYTF
>TRBJ2-7|TRBV9|.|.
TGTGCCAGCAGCGTAGGGTCGGGATCCTACGAGCAGTACTTC
CASSVGSGSYEQYF
>TRBJ1-2|TRBV5-4|once|.
TGTGCCAGCAGTCCGCCACCCCCGCCAGGGGATGGCTACACCTTC
CASSPPPPPGDGYTF
>TRBJ2-3|TRBV28|.|.
TGTGCCAGCAGTTTAATTTCAGGTATCACAGATACGCAGTATTTT
CASSLISGITDTQYF
>TRBJ2-7|TRBV27|.|.
TGTGCCAGCAGTAACAGGGAGTCCTACGAGCAGTACTTC
CASSNRESYEQYF
>TRBJ2-7|TRBV11-1|.|.
TGTGCCAGCAGCTCCCACTCCTACGAGCAGTACTTC
CASSSHSYEQYF
>TRBJ2-1|TRBV6-1|.|TRBD1
TGTGCCAGCAGTGCGACAGGGGGCTCCTACAATGAGCAGTTCTTC
CASSATGGSYNEQFF
>TRBJ2-2|TRBV29-1|.|.
TGCAGCGTGAGAGACTCCGGTACCGGGGAGCTGTTTTTT
CSVRDSGTGELFF